The clone carrying this T cell receptor beta chain was counted a single time. In the original analysis: Amplification with reference gene primers provided the estimates of nucleated cell counts. Libraries were prepared by immunoSEQ multiplex PCR; TCRdb keeps only in-frame clonotypes and omits some of them. That table furnishes V, J and clone size, whereas the DNA furnished D and trimming. The sample lists approximately 220,000 clones; just over 85% were seen once. This sample was included in a study of blood T cell repertoires in COVID-19. About the research overall: The United States, Italy and Spain supplied acute and convalescent COVID-19 samples. T cells, B-cell-depleted T cells, or PBMCs supplied cDNA or gDNA.

The CDR3 loop spans 11 amino acids. The V end was cut by 6 bases, the J end by 7 bases, with 9 bases between. Input material: PBMCs or T cells enriched from blood (not recorded which). The TCR was taken from a woman between 40 and 55 years old with acute COVID-19. V usage is TRBV12-3 or TRBV12-4 and J usage is TRBJ1-1, with D uncertain. This CDR3 is CASSTRDEAFF. The DNA for the CDR3 is TGTGCCAGCAGCACCCGGGATGAAGCTTTCTTT.